This paragraph covers one TCR beta chain sequence. The antigen this receptor binds is unknown. No base quality values were provided; no much bigger clone lies one nucleotide off. The data originate from a study of OX40 agonist ivuxolimab in advanced cancers. Regarding the research as a whole: Ivuxolimab was a fully human IgG2 agonistic monoclonal antibody targeting the costimulatory receptor OX40 (CD134). Intravenous ivuxolimab was administered to patients every 2 weeks at six dose levels: 0.01, 0.1, 0.3, 1.5, 3 and 10 mg/kg. Among the approximately 54 dose-escalation patients, about 20 had hepatocellular carcinoma, around 15 melanoma, 9 renal cell carcinoma and 9 head and neck cancer. In the dose-escalation cohort, more than 75% of patients were male, and the mean age was roughly 60 years, with a range of about 23 to 85. Patients were allowed to have had prior anti-PD-1, anti-PD-L1 or anti-CTLA-4 therapy, and approximately 37% of the dose-escalation patients had been treated with checkpoint inhibitors. Three dose-escalation patients achieved partial responses, one with hepatocellular carcinoma and two with cutaneous melanoma. The point of sequencing TCRbeta in the periphery was to test whether ivuxolimab changed TCR sequence diversity and drove clonal T-cell expansion. The paper covers the monotherapy dose-escalation part of the phase I ivuxolimab trial, which included N ≈ 50 patients.

Deletion took 6 bases off V and 4 bases off J, with a span of 14 bases between the germline ends. The CDR3 numbers 14 residues from cysteine through phenylalanine. CDR3 DNA is the only sequence kept; it has 42 bases, read in frame from the first base. Taken from the germline V gene, the CDR1 and CDR2 loops are ENHRY and SYGVKD. Patients with a history of autoimmune disease or receiving systemic immunosuppression were excluded from the trial. Peripheral blood for TCR sequencing was collected from all dose cohorts at baseline, on cycle 4 day 1, and on cycle 7 day 1. Samples came from an open-label, multicenter, first-in-human phase I dose-escalation trial of ivuxolimab. Adults with locally advanced or metastatic melanoma, renal cell carcinoma, hepatocellular carcinoma or head and neck squamous cell carcinoma were enrolled in the trial. Before TCR sequencing, CD4+ and CD8+ T cells were separately sorted from peripheral blood.

Results and caveats for the whole study, not just this receptor: In partial responders in the 0.1-3.0 mg/kg groups, normalized peripheral clonal expansion was found to be among the lowest, especially among CD8+ T cells. At doses of 0.1 to 3.0 mg/kg, clonal expansion of both CD4+ and CD8+ blood T cells was observed from baseline to week 6. Antigen specificity was not determined for the clonally expanded peripheral T cells. Low levels of normalized T-cell clonal expansion were also seen in some patients who did not respond. After ivuxolimab, CD8+ T cells had more expanded clones than CD4+ T cells on average.

For sequencing of the TCRbeta CDR3 region, genomic DNA was extracted from the sorted cells. The immunoSEQ Assay was used for sequencing of TCRbeta CDR3 regions. The source is immuneACCESS, and TCRdb retained only in-frame sequences with V and J called. Part of the clones is not carried over; for the studies checked, unresolved V genes explain less than half of this, and the remainder is unexplained. Here the sample has 65,000 to 80,000 clones; about 88% occur a single time. Approximately 0.93% of the sample lies in the top ten. The chain joins TRBV10-3 to TRBJ2-3; the D gene is perhaps TRBD2, on 7 matching bases. The specimen comprised CD4+ or CD8+ T cells sorted from blood, sampled in a trial of the OX40 agonist ivuxolimab. The TCR sequence derives from an adult with an advanced solid tumor such as melanoma, head and neck, liver or kidney cancer. The DNA is TGTGCCATCAGGGGGGGCGGGAGAGCAGATACGCAGTATTTT. This is translated as CAIRGGGRADTQYF.